A single T cell receptor (beta chain) is shown here with its context. This entry belongs to a study of blood T cell repertoires in COVID-19. Germline V gene data show CDR1 as MGHRA and CDR2 as YSYEKL. CDR3 length: 15 amino acids. V lost 5 bases and J lost 6, with 14 bases in between. TCRdb keeps only in-frame clones here, not all; method: immunoSEQ multiplex PCR. The profile shows fewer than 200,000 clones, 70% to 90% of them singletons. This TCR was sampled from a woman aged 45 to 65 who had recovered from COVID-19. The chain is built from TRBV4-1 and TRBJ1-6, with D tentatively TRBD1 (5 bases). Sequenced: PBMCs or T cells enriched from blood (not recorded which). DNA of the CDR3: TGCGCCAGCAGCGGGGCGGGGCCGACTAATTCACCCCTCCACTTT. The encoded protein is CASSGAGPTNSPLHF.